The 10 T cell receptor beta chains given below trace back to one sample, sequenced in a study of cytomegalovirus exposure and HLA in healthy donors. PCR employed 60 Vbeta and 13 Jbeta primers. Profiled with immunoSEQ multiplex PCR; TCRdb holds only in-frame clones, not every one. Of approximately 150,000 clones listed, approximately 80% are singletons. Sequenced material: PBMCs. These receptors all stem from a man aged 30 to 45 in good health and CMV-seronegative.

This chain uses TRBV29-1 with TRBJ2-5; 7 nucleotides line up with TRBD1. The J segment lost 1 base and the V segment lost 5 bases, leaving 4 bases of the junction unmatched. From germline, CDR1 is SQVTM and CDR2 ANQGSEA. The CDR3 sequence is 13 residues long. This CDR3 reads CSVRQGLQETQYF. As DNA, the CDR3 is TGCAGCGTTAGACAGGGCCTCCAAGAGACCCAGTACTTC.

The chain has TRBV29-1 and TRBJ1-2; D is uncertain. The CDR3 is 13 residues long. V was cut by 7 bases and J by 4 bases, with 16 bases left in between. The germline gives CDR1 SQVTM, CDR2 ANQGSEA. The CDR3 region has the DNA TGCAGCGCGTGCGGGGAGCAGGTCTATGGCTACACCTTC. Translation gives CSACGEQVYGYTF.

V usage is TRBV5-1 and J usage is TRBJ2-1; D is uncertain. The germline gives CDR1 SGHRS, CDR2 YFSETQ. The CDR3 has 11 amino acids. Trimming stripped 0 bases from V and 10 bases from J, with 5 bases between. DNA of the CDR3: TGCGCCAGCAGCTTGGGCGTCGAGCAGTTCTTC. This codes for CASSLGVEQFF.

In the case of this clone: Other nucleotide sequences from this sample produce the same CDR3. The chain recombines TRBV4-3 with TRBJ1-6, with no clear D. The ends were cut back, 1 base at V and 7 bases at J, with 8 bases in the middle. The CDR3 is 14 residues long. CDR1 is LGHNA, CDR2 YSLEER, per germline. Here the CDR3 reads CASSQVGGNSPLHF. The DNA for the CDR3 is TGCGCCAGCAGCCAAGTAGGAGGGAATTCACCCCTCCACTTT.

The chain employs TRBV14 and TRBJ1-1; D is unclear. This CDR3 is built from 12 residues. Germline CDR1 reads SGHDN; CDR2 reads FVKESK. Trimming cost V 4 bases and J 8 bases, with 11 bases left between them. The CDR3: CASSRGLGEAFF. CDR3 coding DNA: TGTGCCAGCAGCCGAGGGTTGGGGGAAGCTTTCTTT.

This chain uses TRBV20-1 with TRBJ1-2; no reliable D call. The V gene lost 7 bases and the J gene lost 11 bases, with 11 bases spanning the gap. CDR1 is DFQATT, CDR2 SNEGSKA, per germline (reference sequence). The CDR3 length is 9 residues. The CDR3 nucleotides read TGCAGTGTTATCCGGGGTTACACCTTC. Translating gives CSVIRGYTF.

The CDR3 protein is CASGESGQPLEQFF. As DNA, the CDR3 is TGTGCCAGCGGGGAGTCGGGACAGCCCCTTGAGCAGTTCTTC. The rearrangement links TRBV6-1 to TRBJ2-1; 7 nucleotides agree with TRBD1. This CDR3 comprises 14 residues. Germline values: CDR1 MNHNS, CDR2 SASEGT. V trimming: 8 bases; J trimming: 9 bases; junction bases outside the gene matches: 13.

This rearrangement joins TRBV7-9 to TRBJ1-2, with a tentative D call TRBD1 (5 bases). Germline lookup yields CDR1 SEHNR and CDR2 FQNEAQ (reference sequence). The CDR3 is 14 residues long. Between the trimmed V and J ends, which lost 5 bases and 1 base, there was a span of 11 bases. CDR3 in DNA: TGTGCCAGCAGCCTGGACAATTTTAACTATGGCTACACCTTC. Translation: CASSLDNFNYGYTF.

CDR3 loop: CASSLNPTKGWRTGEQYF. The CDR3, as DNA: TGTGCCAGCAGCCTGAATCCTACAAAGGGGTGGAGAACGGGCGAGCAGTACTTC. The chain joins TRBV13 to TRBJ2-7; the D gene is possibly TRBD1 (5 bases). V was pared by 5 bases and J by 6 bases, with 29 bases between. The CDR3 contains 18 residues. The germline V gene encodes CDR1 PRHDT and CDR2 FYEKMQ (reference sequence).

This chain connects TRBV27 to TRBJ1-2, with a possible D match to TRBD1 (5 bases). Trimming pared 2 bases from V and 8 bases from J, leaving 9 bases between. Germline V lookup: CDR1 MNHEY, CDR2 SMNVEV (reference sequence). The CDR3 spans 12 residues. The CDR3 loop reads CASSLQGVGYTF. The CDR3 nucleotides read TGTGCCAGCAGTTTACAAGGGGTAGGCTACACCTTC.